This T cell receptor beta chain was retrieved from a study of blood T cell repertoires in COVID-19 (dated by TCRdb to about 2020). About the investigation overall: Samples covering the acute and convalescent phases of COVID-19 were provided by collaborators in the United States, Italy and Spain. The samples were drawn from the first 160 participants of the ongoing ImmuneRACE study and from 1,254 subjects provided by 6 global collaborators. The prospective study material was composed of cDNA or gDNA derived from T cells, B-cell-depleted T cells, or PBMCs. The sample metadata nearly always contained a de-identified subject ID, COVID-19 status, age in years and sex. HLA class I and class II types, where available, came from metadata supplied by the sample provider rather than from assay-based typing. The repertoires were released in a freely available public database intended as a resource for research on the immune response to SARS-CoV-2. The dataset comprised deeply sampled blood TCRbeta repertoires from subjects exposed to, actively infected with, or recovered from COVID-19. What the study reported, not specific to this receptor: How much clinical and demographic metadata was included differed by source and by participant, and the metadata was provided uncurated.

Each collaborating institution followed its own protocols to collect whole blood in K2EDTA tubes. Collaborator samples were shipped for TCRbeta analysis as frozen whole blood, isolated PBMCs, or DNA extracted from either sample type. TCRbeta CDR3 regions were amplified from genomic DNA by means of the immunoSEQ Assay, a bias-controlled multiplex PCR. The authors processed their data as follows. Within the assay, amplification of reference gene primers was used to estimate how many nucleated cells each sample contained. To quantify the absolute abundance of each unique TCRbeta CDR3 rearrangement, sequence reads were collapsed and filtered. For each sample, productive Simpson clonality was calculated as the square root of Simpson's diversity index across productive rearrangements. The immuneACCESS repertoire file appears here via TCRdb, limited to in-frame rearrangements. These files lack a portion of the clones; in checked studies, under half of the deficit traces to unresolved V genes, and the cause of the others is not known. The V and J calls and the clone size are those of that table, but D and trimming were determined from the DNA. This sample is represented by over 60,000 clones; nearly 90% of them were singletons. The ten most abundant clones make up 5.3% of the sample.

Turning to this clone: It lacks a known antigen. Base qualities are not recorded, but no much larger clone differs from it by a single base.

Sequencing was performed on peripheral blood. This TCR was recovered from a man aged 45-60 years with acute or convalescent COVID-19.

The CDR3 in this case is CASSPTGNEQYF. The sequenced DNA: TGTGCCAGCAGCCCTACGGGTAACGAGCAGTACTTC. The chain is made from TRBV11-3 and TRBJ2-7; no D gene call is confident. V is pared back by 5 bases and J by 5 bases, with 10 bases lying between the germline termini. CDR1 SGHNT and CDR2 YENEEA are derived from the germline V gene. Including the terminal cysteine and phenylalanine, the CDR3 comprises 12 residues. The kept DNA is CDR3 alone, 36 bases in frame from the first base.